This is a list of T cell receptor beta chains from one sample in a study of shared clonotypes between healthy human individuals. Assay used: immunoSEQ multiplex PCR; TCRdb lists only in-frame clones, some missing. The sample includes some 680,000 clones, approximately 73% seen only once; the top ten take around 2%. Sequencing was done on a sample of memory CD4+ T cells sorted from blood. These receptors originate from a woman aged 25 to 45 in good health. Both conserved end residues are part of each CDR3. D genes are given only for firm matches. The listing skips clone size in some rows; elsewhere it reads once, few, many or a size class.

j_call cdr3_length v_call d_call clone_size cdr3_aa cdr3_nt
TRBJ2-5 16 TRBV28 TRBD2 once CASGTSGSGGSETQYF TGTGCCAGCGGGACTAGCGGGAGTGGGGGGTCAGAGACCCAGTACTTC
TRBJ1-1 14 TRBV28 NA NA CASNQPRESTEAFF TGTGCCAGCAACCAACCCAGGGAGTCTACTGAAGCTTTCTTT
TRBJ2-7 17 TRBV4-1 TRBD2 NA CASSQEGPSGRADEQYF TGCGCCAGCAGCCAAGAGGGGCCTAGCGGGAGGGCAGACGAGCAGTACTTC
TRBJ2-3 16 TRBV27 TRBD2 NA CASSPLTSGSADTQYF TGTGCCAGCAGTCCACTGACTAGCGGGAGCGCAGATACGCAGTATTTT
TRBJ2-3 17 TRBV10-3 TRBD2 NA CAISEWWTSGSTDTQYF TGTGCCATCAGTGAGTGGTGGACTAGCGGGAGCACAGATACGCAGTATTTT
TRBJ2-7 14 TRBV6-1 TRBD2 many CASSRLAGAYEQYF TGTGCCAGCAGCAGACTAGCGGGGGCCTACGAGCAGTACTTC
TRBJ2-5 14 TRBV14 NA NA CASSPQQTGETQYF TGTGCCAGCAGCCCCCAACAGACAGGAGAGACCCAGTACTTC
TRBJ2-7 14 TRBV5-5 NA few CASSYYDRNYEQYF TGTGCCAGCAGCTACTACGACAGAAATTACGAGCAGTACTTC
TRBJ2-2 15 TRBV5-1 TRBD2 NA CASSLRLAGTGELFF TGCGCCAGCAGCTTGCGGCTAGCGGGCACCGGGGAGCTGTTTTTT
TRBJ2-1 14 TRBV30 TRBD2 NA CAWKGLADGNEQFF TGTGCCTGGAAAGGACTAGCTGACGGCAATGAGCAGTTCTTC
TRBJ1-4 13 TRBV6-6 NA NA CASSYQSNEKLFF TGTGCCAGCAGTTACCAGAGTAATGAAAAACTGTTTTTT
TRBJ2-6 16 TRBV4-2 NA NA CASSSTGGTGANVLTF TGTGCCAGCAGCTCAACCGGGGGCACTGGGGCCAACGTCCTGACTTTC
TRBJ1-5 14 TRBV29-1 NA few CSVVFSGDNQPQHF TGCAGCGTTGTGTTTTCAGGGGACAATCAGCCCCAGCATTTT
TRBJ1-6 14 TRBV19 NA NA CASSGSSYNSPLHF TGTGCCAGTAGTGGTTCCTCCTATAATTCACCCCTCCACTTT
TRBJ2-1 15 TRBV28 TRBD2 few CASSFPSGSYNEQFF TGTGCCAGCAGTTTTCCTAGCGGATCGTACAATGAGCAGTTCTTC
TRBJ2-6 15 TRBV14 NA NA CASSPKGAGANVLTF TGTGCCAGCAGTCCAAAAGGGGCTGGGGCCAACGTCCTGACTTTC
TRBJ2-3 15 TRBV30 NA NA CAWGGSLGRTDTQYF TGTGCCTGGGGCGGGTCCCTTGGGCGCACAGATACGCAGTATTTT
TRBJ1-1 12 TRBV19 NA few CASKRGNTEAFF TGTGCCAGTAAGAGGGGTAACACTGAAGCTTTCTTT
TRBJ1-4 15 TRBV2 TRBD1 NA CASSPGQGGREKLFF TGTGCCAGCAGCCCCGGTCAGGGGGGAAGAGAAAAACTGTTTTTT
TRBJ2-3 16 TRBV10-1 NA NA CASSEGGFSGTDTQYF TGCGCCAGCAGTGAAGGGGGGTTCTCCGGCACAGATACGCAGTATTTT
TRBJ2-5 15 TRBV30 TRBD1 NA CAWSVRDRHQETQYF TGTGCCTGGAGTGTACGGGACAGGCATCAAGAGACCCAGTACTTC
TRBJ2-3 16 TRBV7-2 NA NA CASSPDGRGATDTQYF TGTGCCAGCAGCCCCGACGGGAGAGGCGCCACAGATACGCAGTATTTT
TRBJ2-3 15 TRBV2 NA NA CASSDLGRGTDTQYF TGTGCCAGCAGTGATCTAGGCCGGGGCACAGATACGCAGTATTTT
TRBJ2-1 18 TRBV7-2 TRBD2 NA CASSREGLAGTSYNEQFF TGTGCCAGCAGCCGAGAAGGACTAGCGGGAACCTCCTACAATGAGCAGTTCTTC
TRBJ1-2 13 TRBV27 NA NA CASSLRGVSGYTF TGTGCCAGCAGTTTAAGGGGGGTTTCTGGCTACACCTTC
TRBJ2-1 15 TRBV7-9 NA NA CASTRGLPDDNEQFF TGTGCCAGCACCAGGGGACTACCAGACGACAATGAGCAGTTCTTC
TRBJ2-7 12 TRBV11-2 NA NA CASSSPSNEQYF TGTGCCAGCAGCTCCCCAAGTAACGAGCAGTACTTC